This TCR beta chain originates from a study of cytomegalovirus exposure and HLA in healthy donors. The PCR used 60 Vbeta and 13 Jbeta primers. TCRdb's table, derived via immunoSEQ multiplex PCR, lists solely in-frame clones and lacks some. The table has around 100,000 clones, about three quarters seen once. The germline CDR1 and CDR2 sequences are MNHNS and SASEGT. This CDR3 spans 13 amino acids. The V segment lost 1 base and the J segment 6 bases; nucleotides outside the gene matches: 3. This chain uses TRBV6-1 with TRBJ2-7; 7 nucleotides match TRBD2. This clonotype was obtained from a male donor in good health and CMV-seropositive. Specimen: PBMCs. CDR3 coding DNA: TGTGCCAGCAGTGAAGGGTGGGGGGGCGAGCAGTACTTC. Residues: CASSEGWGGEQYF.